One and the same sample provided the 16 T cell receptor beta chains below, sequenced in a study of T cells in tumors after PD-1 blockade. TCRdb's table, derived via immunoSEQ multiplex PCR, lists solely in-frame clones and lacks some. This table has approximately 47,000 clones, 70% to 85% appearing once. Sample: PBMCs, taken before anti-PD-1 therapy. The source is a human donor with advanced basal cell or squamous cell carcinoma (not recorded which).

This chain links TRBV4-2 with TRBJ2-1; 8 bases map to TRBD2. The germline CDR1 and CDR2 sequences are LGHNA and YNFKEQ. The CDR3 runs 14 residues. V gave up 2 bases and J gave up 5 bases; unmatched junction bases: 2. Written as DNA, the CDR3 is TGTGCCAGCAGCCAAAGGCGGGGGGACAATGAGCAGTTCTTC. Amino acids: CASSQRRGDNEQFF.

Here the CDR3 reads CASSQDDTQYF. The CDR3 nucleotides read TGTGCCAGCAGCCAGGATGATACGCAGTATTTT. The V and J genes are TRBV7-9 and TRBJ2-3; the D is unclear. This CDR3 is 11 amino acids long. V lost 5 bases and J 6 bases, leaving 6 bases between the germline ends. CDR1 SEHNR and CDR2 FQNEAQ come from the germline V gene (reference sequence).

The J gene is TRBJ2-3, the V gene TRBV7-8; 9 nucleotides match TRBD2. V was pared by 5 bases and J by 2 bases, with 8 bases of the junction left unmatched. The CDR3 has 16 residues. Germline loops: CDR1 SGHVS, CDR2 FQNEAQ. The CDR3 sequence: CASSGSSGAVTDTQYF. The CDR3 DNA follows: TGTGCCAGCAGCGGGTCTAGCGGGGCCGTCACAGATACGCAGTATTTT.

This clone showed up just once. The chain combines TRBV9 with TRBJ2-1, with 10 bases matching TRBD2. This CDR3 spans 14 amino acids. Germline CDR1 is SGDLS and CDR2 is YYNGEE. V dropped 5 bases and J dropped 5; count of bases not matched to a gene: 4. The CDR3 DNA sequence: TGTGCCAGCAGGGGGGGACTAGCGAACAATGAGCAGTTCTTC. Its translation is CASRGGLANNEQFF.

The chain employs TRBV7-2 and TRBJ1-2; TRBD1 agrees at 7 bases. Trimming took 1 base from V and 4 from J; bases not matched to a gene: 3. Germline CDR1 is SGHTA and CDR2 is FQGNSA. This CDR3 contains 14 residues. CDR3 bases: TGTGCCAGCAGCTTAGTCAGGGGGGGCTATGGCTACACCTTC. Its translation: CASSLVRGGYGYTF.

There are a few counts of this clone. The rearrangement uses TRBV21-1 and TRBJ2-1; the tabulated D call, TRBD2, remains unverified against the DNA. TRBV21-1 is classified as a pseudogene. The CDR3 is made up of 15 amino acids. In DNA form, the CDR3 reads TGTGCCAGCAGCAAGCGGGAGAGGTCCTACAATGAGCAGTTCTTC. Its translation is CASSKRERSYNEQFF.

This clone is labeled as medium-sized. The chain employs TRBV15 and TRBJ2-7; tentatively, D is TRBD2 (5 bases). The CDR3 extends over 14 amino acids. The germline gives CDR1 LNHNV, CDR2 YYDKDF (reference sequence). Between the trimmed V and J ends, which lost 5 bases and 6 bases, there was a span of 17 bases. The CDR3 nucleotides are TGTGCCACCAGCGCCTTCCCCGGGGTTCCCGAGCAGTACTTC. Translated, it gives CATSAFPGVPEQYF. The entire variable domain, with the rest obtained from reference TRBV15 and TRBJ2-7, is as follows: DAMVIQNPRYQVTQFGKPVTLSCSQTLNHNVMYWYQQKSSQAPKLLFHYYDKDFNNEADTPDNFQSRRPNTSFCFLDIRSPGLGDTAMYLCATSAFPGVPEQYFGPGTRLTVT.

The rearrangement uses TRBV7-2 and TRBJ2-2; 8 positions agree with TRBD1. V was pared by 7 bases and J by 7 bases, with 8 bases of the junction left unmatched. Per germline, CDR1 SGHTA and CDR2 FQGNSA. The CDR3 loop spans 14 amino acids. The chain's CDR3 is CASTPDRVGGELFF. CDR3 DNA sequence: TGTGCCAGCACCCCGGACAGGGTCGGCGGGGAGCTGTTTTTT.

CDR3 loop: CASNPSGGGASTDTQYF. CDR3 coding DNA: TGTGCCAGCAATCCCTCCGGCGGCGGGGCAAGCACAGATACGCAGTATTTT. The V and J genes are TRBV5-5 and TRBJ2-3; TRBD2 is a possible D gene (6 bases). Trimming removed 6 bases from V and 0 bases from J, with 20 bases in between. The CDR3 runs to 17 residues. CDR1 is SGHKS, CDR2 YYEKEE, per germline (reference sequence).

V usage is TRBV5-1 and J usage is TRBJ2-7, with no clear D. Trimming cost V 2 bases and J 0 bases, with 6 bases left between them. Germline V gene sequence: CDR1 SGHRS, CDR2 YFSETQ. CDR3 length equals 13 residues. CDR3 in DNA: TGCGCCAGCAGCTTACGGTCCTCCTACGAGCAGTACTTC. This sequence encodes CASSLRSSYEQYF.

This clone was seen more than once but under ten times. This chain's CDR3 is CASSRTGDTYEQYF. The CDR3 nucleotides are TGTGCCAGCAGCAGGACAGGGGATACGTACGAGCAGTACTTC. The chain carries TRBV7-9 and TRBJ2-7, with TRBD1 matching over 9 bases. V was clipped by 5 bases and J by 4 bases; unmatched bases: 6. The germline V gene has CDR1 SEHNR and CDR2 FQNEAQ (reference sequence). This CDR3 spans 14 amino acids.

The V call is TRBV28, the J call TRBJ2-7; TRBD2 is a possible D gene (6 bases). V lost 6 bases to trimming and J lost 3 bases, with 15 bases between them. The CDR3 contains 14 residues. The V gene's germline CDR1 is MDHEN and CDR2 SYDVKM. The CDR3 bases are TGTGCCAGCAGGACTGCCGGGGGTTACTACGAGCAGTACTTC. Protein: CASRTAGGYYEQYF.

This clone was picked up a small number of times. The rearrangement joins TRBV6-5 to TRBJ1-2; a weak D match, TRBD1 (5 bases). Germline CDR1 and CDR2: MNHEY and SVGAGI. The V gene lost 6 bases and the J gene lost 10 bases, with 18 bases spanning the gap. The CDR3 sequence is 13 residues long. In nucleotides, the CDR3 is TGTGCCAGCAGCACCCCTCGTGCAGGGTCCTACACCTTC. It specifies CASSTPRAGSYTF.

The CDR3 loop is CASSLAASGGSSYEQYF. The CDR3 bases are TGTGCCAGCAGCTTAGCGGCTAGCGGGGGCAGCTCCTACGAGCAGTACTTC. This chain links TRBV7-2 with TRBJ2-7; TRBD2 agrees at 10 bases. The CDR3 has 17 amino acids. The J segment lost 0 bases and the V segment lost 0 bases, leaving 5 bases of the junction unmatched. Looked up from germline, CDR1 is SGHTA and CDR2 is FQGNSA.

The V call is TRBV10-3, the J call TRBJ2-7; no clear D. Germline CDR1 reads ENHRY; CDR2 reads SYGVKD. This CDR3 region has 12 residues. V lost 0 bases and J lost 3, with 3 bases in between. The CDR3 region has the DNA TGTGCCATCAGTGAGTCTAGCTACGAGCAGTACTTC. It is translated as CAISESSYEQYF.

The chain combines TRBV28 with TRBJ1-5, with D possibly TRBD1 on 5 matching bases. CDR3 size: 19 residues. Germline V gene lookup returns CDR1 MDHEN and CDR2 SYDVKM. Trimming pared 3 bases from V and 1 base from J, leaving 22 bases between. CDR3 region: CASSLGVLTGRGSNQPQHF. The CDR3 nucleotides read TGTGCCAGCAGTTTGGGGGTCCTGACTGGGAGAGGAAGCAATCAGCCCCAGCATTTT.